This T cell receptor beta chain originates from a study of siplizumab effects on memory and regulatory T cells. Overall study results and limits: Confirmation was lacking for the suppressive function of proliferating Tregs derived from siplizumab cultures. Neither a naive nor a memory phenotype was assignable to roughly 80-95% of proliferating CD4+ or CD8+ clones. Assignment to unstimulated subsets succeeded for only a minor fraction of the alloreactive clones. With siplizumab, mappable alloreactive CD4+ clones averaged about 70% Treg-derived, versus 25% to 30% in controls.

With 5 bases clipped from V and 1 base from J, the junction kept 5 bases outside the gene matches. This CDR3 is built from 14 residues. CDR1 and CDR2 from the germline V gene are MNHEY and SVGAGI. Comment on this clone: The antigen is not known.

Data came from immunoSEQ multiplex PCR; TCRdb stores just in-frame clones and leaves some out. The table lists 7,000 to 8,500 clones, around 72% of them singletons, with around 46% in the top ten. Specimen: effector memory CD8+ T cells sorted from blood. Subset meaning: unstimulated CD8+ effector memory T cells. The sequence was obtained from a human donor in good health. This chain joins TRBV6-5 and TRBJ2-7; TRBD1 matches at 7 bases. The CDR3 region has the DNA TGTGCCAGCAGTCCCGGGACAGAGTCCTACGAGCAGTACTTC. Translated, it gives CASSPGTESYEQYF.